A selection of T cell receptor beta chains follows, all from one sample in a study of blood T cell repertoires in COVID-19. Only in-frame clones appear in the TCRdb table, and some are missing; sequencing was by immunoSEQ multiplex PCR. In the table there are fewer than 250,000 clones, 65% to 85% of which are singletons. The sequencing sample was made of peripheral blood. These receptors came from a middle-aged man with active or convalescent COVID-19. Each CDR3 is given with its conserved first and last residue. The D gene is left open where the match is weak. The size field is filled for only some rows; it gives once, few, many or a size class.

v_gene: TRBV18
d_gene: NA
abundance: few
j_gene: TRBJ1-2
CDR3aa: CASSPGGFGYGYTF
CDR3nt: TGTGCCAGCTCACCGGGGGGGTTCGGATATGGCTACACCTTC

v_gene: TRBV3-1/TRBV3-2
d_gene: NA
abundance: NA
j_gene: TRBJ1-3
CDR3aa: CASSQDVPGFSGNTIYF
CDR3nt: TGTGCCAGCAGCCAAGATGTTCCCGGGTTTTCGGGAAACACCATATATTTT

v_gene: TRBV27
d_gene: TRBD1
abundance: NA
j_gene: TRBJ1-4
CDR3aa: CASSPGATGGNEKLFF
CDR3nt: TGTGCCAGCAGCCCGGGAGCGACAGGGGGTAATGAAAAACTGTTTTTT

v_gene: TRBV3-1/TRBV3-2
d_gene: TRBD1
abundance: NA
j_gene: TRBJ1-1
CDR3aa: CASSQGQGAWNTEAFF
CDR3nt: TGTGCCAGCAGCCAAGGACAGGGGGCGTGGAACACTGAAGCTTTCTTT

v_gene: TRBV29-1
d_gene: TRBD1
abundance: few
j_gene: TRBJ1-2
CDR3aa: CSAKTGDYGYTF
CDR3nt: TGCAGCGCCAAGACAGGGGACTATGGCTACACCTTC

v_gene: TRBV5-4
d_gene: TRBD1
abundance: NA
j_gene: TRBJ1-5
CDR3aa: CASSVTGVDQPQHF
CDR3nt: TGTGCCAGCAGCGTGACAGGGGTCGATCAGCCCCAGCATTTT

v_gene: TRBV7-2
d_gene: TRBD2
abundance: NA
j_gene: TRBJ2-2
CDR3aa: CASSPGLAVTGELFF
CDR3nt: TGTGCCAGCAGCCCCGGACTAGCCGTTACCGGGGAGCTGTTTTTT

v_gene: TRBV6-2/TRBV6-3
d_gene: TRBD1
abundance: NA
j_gene: TRBJ1-1
CDR3aa: CASSRDTGAMNTEAFF
CDR3nt: TGTGCCAGCAGCCGTGATACAGGGGCGATGAACACTGAAGCTTTCTTT

v_gene: TRBV6-5
d_gene: TRBD1
abundance: NA
j_gene: TRBJ1-2
CDR3aa: CASTRDRAYGYTF
CDR3nt: TGTGCCAGCACCCGGGACAGAGCCTATGGCTACACCTTC

v_gene: TRBV5-4
d_gene: TRBD1
abundance: NA
j_gene: TRBJ1-4
CDR3aa: CASSSRDRDEKLFF
CDR3nt: TGTGCCAGCAGCTCCCGGGACAGGGATGAAAAACTGTTTTTT

v_gene: TRBV19
d_gene: NA
abundance: NA
j_gene: TRBJ2-5
CDR3aa: CASSIATGYQETQYF
CDR3nt: TGTGCCAGTAGCATAGCTACAGGGTACCAAGAGACCCAGTACTTC

v_gene: TRBV19
d_gene: NA
abundance: NA
j_gene: TRBJ1-4
CDR3aa: CASSPRDTGNEKLFF
CDR3nt: TGTGCCAGTAGCCCCCGGGACACGGGGAATGAAAAACTGTTTTTT

v_gene: TRBV2
d_gene: NA
abundance: NA
j_gene: TRBJ2-6
CDR3aa: CASSELSGANVLTF
CDR3nt: TGTGCCAGCAGTGAACTCTCTGGGGCCAACGTCCTGACTTTC

v_gene: TRBV7-2
d_gene: TRBD2
abundance: NA
j_gene: TRBJ2-1
CDR3aa: CASSYRLAGGLNEQFF
CDR3nt: TGTGCCAGCAGCTACCGACTAGCGGGGGGGCTGAATGAGCAGTTCTTC

v_gene: TRBV11-3
d_gene: TRBD1
abundance: few
j_gene: TRBJ1-4
CDR3aa: CASGGQPEKLFF
CDR3nt: TGTGCCAGCGGGGGACAGCCGGAAAAACTGTTTTTT